This T cell receptor (beta chain) was observed in a study of response to subunit inactivated influenza vaccine listed by TCRdb under 2018. Describing the broader study: The study used deep quantitative T cell receptor repertoire profiling to track responses to a trivalent subunit inactivated influenza vaccine. Here is what the overall study found, with its caveats: The authors proposed that each seasonal influenza vaccination may bring in only a limited number of new T cells.

Comment on this clonotype: The antigen this receptor binds is unknown. Base qualities are not at hand, and no much larger clone is one base apart.

The library relied on RT-PCR. Reads for this sample came from an Illumina HiSeq 2500. Starting from the raw public reads, TCRdb applied fastp trimming at Q25, assembled clones with MiXCR and retained in-frame beta chains. Rows merge per CDR3 protein into single entries with the most common DNA and genes. The table for this sample lists roughly 760,000 distinct CDR3 sequences; 21% of them were counted only once. The ten largest clonotypes hold around 9.6% of the sample. Taken from cysteine to phenylalanine, the CDR3 has 14 residues. Only the CDR3 DNA is retained, 42 bases long and in frame from the first base. V is cut by 0 bases and J by 1 base, and the space between the germline ends is 7 bases. The germline V gene (reference sequence) specifies SGHNT as CDR1 and YYREEE as CDR2.

The clonotype comes from a man aged 50-59 years who received an inactivated influenza vaccine. Donor details come from another sample of the same person, matched by shared clones. Sequenced material: PBMCs from blood, taken 4 to 6 days after vaccination. The chain links TRBV5-4 with TRBJ1-1, with no reliable assignment of the D segment. The DNA is as follows: TGTGCCAGCAGCTTGGCGTTAGAGAACACTGAAGCTTTCTTT. It codes for CASSLALENTEAFF.